This T cell receptor beta chain was captured by sequencing in a study of spatial heterogeneity in lung cancer. Study-level background: More beta-chain than alpha-chain sequences were consistently detected.

This clonotype was detected only a few times. What it binds is unknown. TCRdb fed the 5' RACE reads into MiXCR, producing one record per CDR3 protein. Among 8,500 to 10,000 distinct CDR3 sequences listed, around half were seen once. Study findings and constraints: How many expanded intratumoral alpha and beta TCRs were present tracked the tumor mutation count, which was a count of nonsynonymous mutations. The study estimated about 7% alpha and about 12% beta chain coverage of tumor T cells.

The CDR3 loop spans 15 amino acids. Trimming pared 2 bases from V and 5 bases from J, leaving 15 bases between. Per germline, CDR1 WSHSY and CDR2 SAAADI. As to time point: sample taken at primary tumor resection. The donor population consisted of 72 patients with untreated, early-stage non-small cell lung cancer. Whole RNA from tumor, nontumor lung or frozen PBMC was sequenced unsorted. This specimen was lung tumor tissue, taken at surgery. The source is a female donor with early-stage non-small cell lung cancer. V gene TRBV10-2 combines with J gene TRBJ1-2; a possible D gene is TRBD1 (6 bases). CDR3 loop: CASSEEGGLRYGYTF. In DNA, the CDR3 is TGCGCCAGCAGTGAGGAGGGGGGGCTGAGATATGGCTACACCTTC.